These 26 T cell receptor beta chains share one sample of origin, sequenced in a study of blood T cell repertoires in COVID-19. Data came from immunoSEQ multiplex PCR; TCRdb stores just in-frame clones and leaves some out. In the table there are 300,000 or so clones, 70% to 90% of which are singletons. Sequencing used PBMCs or T cells enriched from blood (not recorded which). These receptors all come from a woman aged 30 to 39 who had recovered from COVID-19.

The gene calls are TRBV27 and TRBJ1-5; 12 bases agree with TRBD1. After removal of 5 bases from V and 2 bases from J, the junction contained 10 bases not matched to a gene. CDR1 is MNHEY, CDR2 SMNVEV, per germline (reference sequence). CDR3 size: 18 residues. CDR3 sequence reads: CASSPTGTGGAGNQPQHF. In DNA form, the CDR3 reads TGTGCCAGCAGTCCGACCGGGACAGGGGGCGCGGGCAATCAGCCCCAGCATTTT.

This chain connects TRBV28 to TRBJ1-3; 7 bases line up with TRBD1. Germline V gives CDR1 MDHEN, CDR2 SYDVKM. V trimming: 2 bases; J trimming: 0 bases; junction bases outside the gene matches: 4. The CDR3 runs to 16 residues. The CDR3 nucleotides read TGTGCCAGCAGTTTACAGGGGGTGTACTCTGGAAACACCATATATTTT. This translates into CASSLQGVYSGNTIYF.

V is TRBV7-3 and J is TRBJ2-3; a possible D gene is TRBD2 (6 bases). The CDR3 is made up of 17 amino acids. V dropped 0 bases and J dropped 4 bases, with 17 bases sitting between them. The germline CDR1 and CDR2 sequences are SGHTA and FQGTGA. The CDR3 DNA follows: TGTGCCAGCAGCTTAACAGGCAGGGAGGTCCCCGCAGATACGCAGTATTTT. Amino acid sequence: CASSLTGREVPADTQYF.

This chain joins TRBV9 and TRBJ2-7, with 7 bases aligning to TRBD2. From germline, CDR1 is SGDLS and CDR2 YYNGEE. V gave up 0 bases and J gave up 2 bases; unmatched junction bases: 5. This CDR3 spans 15 amino acids. The chain's CDR3 is CASSVAAGRAYEQYF. In DNA, the CDR3 is TGTGCCAGCAGCGTAGCGGCTGGGAGGGCCTACGAGCAGTACTTC. The full variable domain, its missing parts supplied by reference TRBV9 and TRBJ2-7, is DSGVTQTPKHLITATGQRVTLRCSPRSGDLSVYWYQQSLDQGLQFLIQYYNGEERAKGNILERFSAQQFPDLHSELNLSSLELGDSALYFCASSVAAGRAYEQYFGPGTRLTVT.

The rearrangement joins TRBV10-3 to TRBJ1-1, with D possibly TRBD1 on 6 matching bases. The CDR3 runs to 14 residues. Per germline, CDR1 ENHRY and CDR2 SYGVKD. V dropped 6 bases and J dropped 4 bases, with 15 bases sitting between them. In DNA, the CDR3 is TGTGCCATCAGCGCGGGGGGGGCATTCACTGAAGCTTTCTTT. Its translation is CAISAGGAFTEAFF.

The gene calls are TRBV7-2 and TRBJ2-3, with TRBD2 as a possible D gene (5 bases). The CDR3 has 15 amino acids. The germline gives CDR1 SGHTA, CDR2 FQGNSA. V was trimmed by 5 bases and J by 6 bases, leaving 18 bases between them. This CDR3 is CASSPRVAPRDTQYF. DNA for the CDR3: TGTGCCAGCAGCCCCCGGGTAGCGCCGCGGGATACGCAGTATTTT. The complete variable domain, with remaining parts taken from reference TRBV7-2 and TRBJ2-3, reads GAGVSQSPSNKVTEKGKDVELRCDPISGHTALYWYRQSLGQGLEFLIYFQGNSAPDKSGLPSDRFSAERTGGSVSTLTIQRTQQEDSAVYLCASSPRVAPRDTQYFGPGTRLTVL.

This chain links TRBV11-3 with TRBJ1-2; D call uncertain. The germline V and J ends were trimmed by 0 bases and 1 base, with 12 bases remaining between them. Germline CDR1 and CDR2: SGHNT and YENEEA. The CDR3 loop spans 16 amino acids. CDR3 nucleotide sequence: TGTGCCAGCAGCTTAGATATCTCCCGACTTAACTATGGCTACACCTTC. Amino acids: CASSLDISRLNYGYTF. Variable domain in full (rest from reference TRBV11-3 and TRBJ1-2): EAGVVQSPRYKIIEKKQPVAFWCNPISGHNTLYWYLQNLGQGPELLIRYENEEAVDDSQLPKDRFSAERLKGVDSTLKIQPAELGDSAVYLCASSLDISRLNYGYTFGSGTRLTVV.

This chain links TRBV5-6 with TRBJ1-3, with a tentative D call TRBD1 (6 bases). V lost 3 bases to trimming and J lost 11 bases, with 18 bases between them. This CDR3 region has 14 residues. The germline CDR1 and CDR2 sequences are SGHDT and YYEEEE. The CDR3 protein is CASSSRTVTSPIYF. The CDR3 DNA reads TGTGCCAGCAGCTCCCGGACAGTAACCTCACCCATATATTTT.

The chain links TRBV11-1 to TRBJ1-1; D ambiguous. CDR3 length equals 14 residues. V lost 1 base, J lost 1 base, and 7 bases lay in between. From germline, CDR1 is SGHAT and CDR2 FQDESV (reference sequence). In nucleotides, the CDR3 is TGTGCCAGCAGCTTAGTGAGAGGGAACACTGAAGCTTTCTTT. It encodes CASSLVRGNTEAFF.

The chain uses TRBV19 and TRBJ1-4; TRBD1 agrees at 8 bases. The CDR3 length is 15 residues. J gave up 4 bases and V 0 bases, and 1 base lay outside the gene matches. The germline gives CDR1 LNHDA, CDR2 SQIVND (reference sequence). The CDR3 sequence: CASSIEGQGNEKLFF. Written as DNA, the CDR3 is TGTGCCAGTAGTATAGAAGGACAGGGTAATGAAAAACTGTTTTTT.

V usage is TRBV7-8 and J usage is TRBJ1-5, with D possibly TRBD1 on 5 matching bases. V dropped 2 bases and J dropped 7 bases, with 15 bases sitting between them. Germline V gives CDR1 SGHVS, CDR2 FQNEAQ. The CDR3 runs to 15 residues. The CDR3 here is CASSLSINSGQPQHF. CDR3 bases: TGTGCCAGCAGCTTAAGCATAAATTCAGGGCAGCCCCAGCATTTT.

DNA of the CDR3: TGTGCCAGCAGCCGACAGGGTGGGACTGAAGCTTTCTTT. Protein sequence: CASSRQGGTEAFF. This rearrangement joins TRBV7-6 to TRBJ1-1; TRBD1 aligns across 7 bases. Trimming cost V 5 bases and J 5 bases; bases outside gene matches: 5. The CDR3 consists of 13 residues. Germline V gene data show CDR1 as SGHVS and CDR2 as FNYEAQ.

V is TRBV11-2 and J is TRBJ2-1; 8 bases fit TRBD2. Germline V gene lookup returns CDR1 SGHAT and CDR2 FQNNGV. Losses at the gene ends were 5 bases for V and 7 bases for J; bases not matched to a gene: 10. The CDR3 spans 15 residues. For the CDR3, the DNA is TGTGCCAGCAGCCGCCCCGGGACTAGGAGAAATGAGCAGTTCTTC. Residues: CASSRPGTRRNEQFF.

The chain has TRBV7-2 and TRBJ1-2; D unclear. This CDR3 region has 13 residues. The germline V and J ends were trimmed by 0 bases and 4 bases, with 6 bases remaining between them. Germline values: CDR1 SGHTA, CDR2 FQGNSA. The chain's CDR3 is CASSLAGSYGYTF. CDR3 sequence (DNA): TGTGCCAGCAGCTTAGCGGGCAGCTATGGCTACACCTTC.

This sequence joins TRBV6-2 or TRBV6-3 and TRBJ1-5; no clear D gene. CDR1 is MNHEY, CDR2 SVGEGT, per germline. This CDR3 region has 13 residues. V was trimmed by 0 bases and J by 7 bases, leaving 7 bases between them. The CDR3 nucleotides read TGTGCCAGCAGTTACTCAATGGAGCAGCCCCAGCATTTT. Translated: CASSYSMEQPQHF.

The V call is TRBV10-3, the J call TRBJ1-6, with TRBD1 matching over 7 bases. Germline CDR1 and CDR2: ENHRY and SYGVKD. V lost 2 bases and J lost 10; bases outside the gene matches: 14. The CDR3 loop spans 17 amino acids. The CDR3 nucleotides read TGTGCCATCAGTGAGGCGGCCGAGAGGGGGCTGGACTCACCCCTCCACTTT. Its translation is CAISEAAERGLDSPLHF.

This chain links TRBV5-3 with TRBJ2-7, with 11 bases aligning to TRBD1. TRBV5-3 is assigned to the ORF class and has an uncertain function. The CDR3 contains 17 residues. V shed 3 bases, J shed 4 bases, and the junction held 12 bases outside the gene matches. The CDR3 loop is CARSWDAARDRGYEQYF. The DNA of the CDR3 is TGTGCCAGAAGCTGGGACGCGGCTCGGGACAGGGGGTACGAGCAGTACTTC.

The chain employs TRBV6-1 and TRBJ1-1; maybe TRBD1 (6 bases). V gave up 1 base and J gave up 6 bases, with 15 bases separating them. CDR3 length: 15 amino acids. In germline, CDR1 is MNHNS, CDR2 SASEGT. As DNA, the CDR3 is TGTGCCAGCAGTGAAGTTGAAGGGGGACGTTCTGAAGCTTTCTTT. The encoded protein is CASSEVEGGRSEAFF.

This clone came up a few times. The chain employs TRBV30 and TRBJ1-3; 8 bases are a match to TRBD1. In germline, CDR1 is GTSNPN, CDR2 SVGIG (reference sequence). Trimming removed 3 bases from V and 8 bases from J; junction bases left unmatched: 9. This CDR3 region has 14 residues. Written as DNA, the CDR3 is TGTGCCTGGAGCCAGACAGGGGCGGTATACACCATATATTTT. This encodes CAWSQTGAVYTIYF.

The rearrangement uses TRBV9 and TRBJ2-4, with D possibly matching TRBD2 (5 bases). The V and J ends lost 0 bases and 8 bases respectively, with 18 bases between them. In germline, CDR1 is SGDLS, CDR2 YYNGEE. The CDR3 covers 16 residues. Here the CDR3 reads CASSVGLLPPRDIQYF. DNA of the CDR3: TGTGCCAGCAGCGTAGGTCTCCTCCCCCCGAGGGACATTCAGTACTTC.

V and J are TRBV20-1 and TRBJ1-1; D is ambiguous. Germline V gives CDR1 DFQATT, CDR2 SNEGSKA (reference sequence). This CDR3 spans 14 amino acids. Trimming took 3 bases from V and 1 from J, leaving 12 bases between them. The CDR3 reads CSASPRGGNTEAFF. As DNA, the CDR3 is TGCAGTGCTAGTCCCCGGGGAGGGAACACTGAAGCTTTCTTT.

This chain uses TRBV18 with TRBJ1-4; 7 positions match TRBD1. With V trimmed by 6 bases and J by 8 bases, 12 bases remained unmatched. CDR1 is KGHSH and CDR2 is LQKENI in the germline V gene. The CDR3 is made up of 15 amino acids. The chain's CDR3 is CASSPSTGRREKLFF. The CDR3 DNA reads as TGTGCCAGCTCGCCTTCGACAGGGCGGAGGGAAAAACTGTTTTTT.

The chain links TRBV2 to TRBJ1-2, with D maybe TRBD1 (6 bases). Trimming took off 11 bases at V and 5 bases at J, with 18 bases between the two ends. Germline-derived CDR1 and CDR2 are SNHLY and FYNNEI. This CDR3 comprises 13 residues. The CDR3: CASDPGTFYGYTF. In DNA form, the CDR3 reads TGTGCCTCAGACCCCGGGACATTTTATGGCTACACCTTC.

The chain carries TRBV4-1 and TRBJ1-6, with 7 nucleotides matching TRBD1. V lost 4 bases to trimming and J lost 6 bases; unmatched junction nucleotides: 12. Per the germline V gene, CDR1 is MGHRA and CDR2 is YSYEKL. The CDR3 is 17 residues long. This CDR3 is CASSPPGQTSSNSPLHF. Written as DNA, the CDR3 is TGCGCCAGCAGCCCACCGGGACAGACCTCTTCTAATTCACCCCTCCACTTT.

This chain joins TRBV15 and TRBJ2-5, with 7 bases fitting TRBD2. CDR1 is LNHNV and CDR2 is YYDKDF in the germline V gene (reference sequence). CDR3 length: 15 residues. V lost 0 bases to trimming and J lost 2 bases; unmatched junction nucleotides: 3. The CDR3 DNA reads TGTGCCACCAGCAGAGACCCGGGACTACAAGAGACCCAGTACTTC. It is translated as CATSRDPGLQETQYF. The whole variable domain, filled in from reference TRBV15 and TRBJ2-5, reads DAMVIQNPRYQVTQFGKPVTLSCSQTLNHNVMYWYQQKSSQAPKLLFHYYDKDFNNEADTPDNFQSRRPNTSFCFLDIRSPGLGDTAMYLCATSRDPGLQETQYFGPGTRLLVL.

The chain couples TRBV16 to TRBJ2-7; the D gene is possibly TRBD1 (6 bases). Germline V gives CDR1 KGHSY, CDR2 FQNENV. There are 14 residues in the CDR3. V lost 2 bases, J lost 4 bases, and 12 bases lay in between. The DNA of the CDR3 is TGTGCCAGCAGCCAAACGAGGCAGGGGTACGAGCAGTACTTC. It specifies CASSQTRQGYEQYF.